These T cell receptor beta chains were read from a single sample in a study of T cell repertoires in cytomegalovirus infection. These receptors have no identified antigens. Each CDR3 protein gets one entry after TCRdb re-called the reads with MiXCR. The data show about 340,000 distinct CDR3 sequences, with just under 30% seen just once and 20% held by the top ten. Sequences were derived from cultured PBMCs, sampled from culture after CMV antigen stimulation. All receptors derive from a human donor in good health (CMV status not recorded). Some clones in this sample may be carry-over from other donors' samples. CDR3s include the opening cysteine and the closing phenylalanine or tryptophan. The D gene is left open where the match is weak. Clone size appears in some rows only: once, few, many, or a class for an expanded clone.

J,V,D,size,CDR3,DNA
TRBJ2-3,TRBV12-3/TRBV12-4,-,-,CASSLGQVTDTQYF,TGTGCCAGCAGTTTAGGTCAGGTCACAGATACGCAGTATTTT
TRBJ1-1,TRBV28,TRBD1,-,CASSLDRVTEAFF,TGTGCCAGCAGTTTAGACAGGGTGACTGAAGCTTTCTTT
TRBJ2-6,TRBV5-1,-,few,CASSLSGTPGANVLTF,TGCGCCAGCAGCTTATCGGGGACCCCAGGGGCCAACGTCCTGACTTTC
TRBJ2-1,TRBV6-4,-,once,CASSDEPSSYNEQFF,TGTGCCAGCAGTGATGAACCGAGCTCCTACAATGAGCAGTTCTTC
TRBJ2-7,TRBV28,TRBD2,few,CASSLIGLAGAYEQYF,TGTGCCAGCAGTCTAATCGGACTAGCGGGAGCCTACGAGCAGTACTTC
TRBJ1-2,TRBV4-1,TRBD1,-,CASSPWDRAHLGYTF,TGCGCCAGCAGCCCCTGGGACAGGGCCCATCTGGGCTACACCTTC
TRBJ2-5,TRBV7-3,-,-,CASSLVGTFQETQYF,TGTGCCAGCAGCTTAGTGGGGACTTTCCAAGAAACCCAGTACTTC
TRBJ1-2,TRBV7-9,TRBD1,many,CASGDSTGYTF,TGTGCCAGCGGGGACAGTACTGGCTACACCTTC
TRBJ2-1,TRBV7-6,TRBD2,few,CASSPRWVAGAADEQFF,TGTGCCAGCAGCCCCCGATGGGTAGCGGGAGCAGCCGATGAGCAGTTCTTC
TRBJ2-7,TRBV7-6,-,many,CASSPRTTLYEQYF,TGTGCCAGCAGCCCTCGGACGACGCTCTACGAGCAGTACTTC
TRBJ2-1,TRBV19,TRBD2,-,CASSAGTSGAGRHEQFF,TGTGCCAGTAGTGCCGGGACTAGCGGGGCGGGACGTCATGAGCAGTTCTTC
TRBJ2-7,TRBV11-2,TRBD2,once,CASSLGVGTSGGEQYF,TGTGCCAGCAGCTTAGGGGTCGGGACTAGCGGGGGCGAGCAGTACTTC
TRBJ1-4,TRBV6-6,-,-,CASRAGGYEKLFF,TGTGCCAGCAGAGCGGGAGGGTATGAAAAACTGTTTTTT
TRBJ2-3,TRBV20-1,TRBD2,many,CSASSSTSGDTDTQYF,TGCAGTGCTAGCTCGTCGACTAGCGGGGACACAGATACGCAGTATTTT
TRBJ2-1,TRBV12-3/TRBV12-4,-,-,CASKLAVNEQFF,TGTGCCAGCAAACTAGCAGTCAATGAGCAGTTCTTC
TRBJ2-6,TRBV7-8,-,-,CASSLEGPLWAGANVLTF,TGTGCCAGCAGCTTAGAAGGGCCCCTTTGGGCTGGGGCCAACGTCCTGACTTTC
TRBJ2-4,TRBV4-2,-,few,CASSQESGGGLAKNIQYF,TGTGCCAGCAGCCAAGAAAGTGGGGGGGGCCTTGCCAAAAACATTCAGTACTTC
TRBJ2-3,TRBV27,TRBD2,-,CASSSTSVSTDTQYF,TGTGCCAGCAGTTCCACTAGCGTCAGCACAGATACGCAGTATTTT
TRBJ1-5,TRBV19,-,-,CASSIVTNQPQHF,TGTGCCAGTAGTATAGTCACCAATCAGCCCCAGCATTTT
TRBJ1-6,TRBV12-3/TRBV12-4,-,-,CASSSSSAGNSPLHF,TGTGCCAGCAGTTCTAGCAGCGCTGGGAATTCACCCCTCCACTTT
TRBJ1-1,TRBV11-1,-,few,CASRQTLLRDEAFF,TGTGCCAGCAGACAGACCCTACTACGGGATGAAGCTTTCTTT
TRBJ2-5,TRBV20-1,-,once,CSASTRGWETQYF,TGCAGTGCTAGCACCAGGGGATGGGAGACCCAGTACTTC
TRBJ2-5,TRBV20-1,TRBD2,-,CSADRGGETQYF,TGCAGTGCTGACCGGGGGGGTGAGACCCAGTACTTC
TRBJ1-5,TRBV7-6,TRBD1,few,CASSPSTGADQPQHF,TGTGCCAGCAGCCCCTCGACAGGGGCTGATCAGCCCCAGCATTTT
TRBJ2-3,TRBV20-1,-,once,CSAFHGASTDTQYF,TGCAGTGCCTTCCATGGGGCTAGCACAGATACGCAGTATTTT
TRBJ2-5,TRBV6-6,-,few,CASSPRVRQETQYF,TGTGCCAGCAGTCCCAGGGTACGCCAAGAGACCCAGTACTTC
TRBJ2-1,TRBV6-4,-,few,CASSDSTGREQFF,TGTGCCAGCAGTGACTCGACAGGCCGCGAGCAGTTCTTC
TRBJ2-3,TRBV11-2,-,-,CACSYGTQGGTDTQYF,TGTGCCTGCAGCTACGGGACGCAGGGAGGCACAGATACGCAGTATTTT
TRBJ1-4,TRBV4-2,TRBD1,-,CASSQDGTGDHEKLFF,TGTGCCAGCAGCCAAGATGGGACAGGGGATCATGAAAAACTGTTTTTT
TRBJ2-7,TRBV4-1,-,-,CASSPGTGWNYEQYF,TGCGCCAGCAGCCCTGGGACGGGATGGAACTACGAGCAGTACTTC
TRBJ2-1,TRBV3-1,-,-,CASSSSLAGSYNEQFF,TGTGCCAGCAGTTCGTCTCTGGCGGGCTCCTACAATGAGCAGTTCTTC
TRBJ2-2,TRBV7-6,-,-,CASRKMVGGELFF,TGTGCCAGCAGGAAGATGGTGGGCGGGGAGCTGTTTTTT
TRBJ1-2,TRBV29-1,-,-,CSVWGTYGYTF,TGCAGCGTATGGGGGACTTATGGCTACACCTTC
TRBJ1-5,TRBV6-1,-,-,CASSERAQPQHF,TGTGCCAGCAGTGAAAGGGCTCAGCCCCAGCATTTT
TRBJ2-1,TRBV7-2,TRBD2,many,CASSMSGGGGNEQFF,TGTGCCAGCAGCATGAGCGGGGGTGGTGGCAATGAGCAGTTCTTC
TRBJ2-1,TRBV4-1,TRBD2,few,CASSLRGLAGVSCRYNEQFF,TGCGCCAGCAGCCTACGGGGACTAGCGGGAGTCTCCTGTAGATACAATGAGCAGTTCTTC
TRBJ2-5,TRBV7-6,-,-,CASSLGDGGVETQYF,TGTGCCAGCAGCTTAGGGGATGGAGGGGTAGAGACCCAGTACTTC
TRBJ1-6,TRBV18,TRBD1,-,CASSPQRQGGSSPLHF,TGTGCCAGCTCACCCCAAAGACAGGGTGGCAGTTCACCCCTCCACTTT
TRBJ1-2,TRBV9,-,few,CASTVGLGAAYGYTF,TGTGCCAGCACTGTTGGATTAGGGGCAGCCTATGGCTACACCTTC
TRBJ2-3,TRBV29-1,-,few,CSVEEGLGTDTQYF,TGCAGCGTTGAAGAGGGACTTGGCACAGATACGCAGTATTTT
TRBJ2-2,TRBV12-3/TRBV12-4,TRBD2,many,CASSGLAGGTGELFF,TGTGCCAGCAGCGGACTAGCGGGAGGGACCGGGGAGCTGTTTTTT
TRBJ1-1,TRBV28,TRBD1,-,CASRGPMGQGTFEAFF,TGTGCCAGCAGGGGCCCTATGGGACAGGGGACCTTTGAAGCTTTCTTT
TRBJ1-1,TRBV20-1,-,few,CSARGSGTMNTEAFF,TGCAGTGCTAGAGGCTCAGGGACCATGAACACTGAAGCTTTCTTT
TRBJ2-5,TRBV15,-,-,CATSSPYAQETQYF,TGTGCCACCAGCAGTCCTTATGCCCAGGAGACCCAGTACTTC
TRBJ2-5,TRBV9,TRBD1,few,CASSVATGEWRETQYF,TGTGCCAGCAGCGTAGCTACAGGGGAATGGCGAGAGACCCAGTACTTC
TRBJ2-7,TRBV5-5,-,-,CASTFGEWYYEQYF,TGTGCCAGCACCTTCGGGGAGTGGTACTACGAGCAGTACTTC
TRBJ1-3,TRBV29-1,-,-,CSVVGRGSGNTIYF,TGCAGCGTCGTAGGCAGGGGAAGTGGAAACACCATATATTTT
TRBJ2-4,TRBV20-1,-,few,CSAGEGDTKNIQYF,TGCAGTGCGGGAGAGGGGGATACCAAAAACATTCAGTACTTC
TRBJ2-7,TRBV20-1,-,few,CSGVGSVAYEQYF,TGCAGTGGGGTAGGCTCGGTCGCCTACGAGCAGTACTTC
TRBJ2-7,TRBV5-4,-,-,CASSLDRTVTVYEQYF,TGTGCCAGCAGCTTGGATCGGACGGTTACGGTATACGAGCAGTACTTC
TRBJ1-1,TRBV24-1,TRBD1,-,CATSDPRTGETEAFF,TGTGCCACCAGTGACCCGAGGACAGGGGAAACTGAAGCTTTCTTT
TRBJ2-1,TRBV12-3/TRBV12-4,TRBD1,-,CASTLGRDRKYNEQFF,TGTGCCAGCACCCTCGGGCGGGACAGGAAATACAATGAGCAGTTCTTC
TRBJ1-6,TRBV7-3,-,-,CASSLTEDPNSPLHF,TGTGCCAGCAGCTTAACGGAGGATCCGAATTCACCCCTCCACTTT
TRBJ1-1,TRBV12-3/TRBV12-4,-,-,CASSYLGGGGTEAFF,TGTGCCAGCAGTTACTTAGGGGGAGGGGGCACTGAAGCTTTCTTT
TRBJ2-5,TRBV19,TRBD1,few,CASRGDRGETQYF,TGTGCCAGTAGAGGGGACAGGGGAGAGACCCAGTACTTC